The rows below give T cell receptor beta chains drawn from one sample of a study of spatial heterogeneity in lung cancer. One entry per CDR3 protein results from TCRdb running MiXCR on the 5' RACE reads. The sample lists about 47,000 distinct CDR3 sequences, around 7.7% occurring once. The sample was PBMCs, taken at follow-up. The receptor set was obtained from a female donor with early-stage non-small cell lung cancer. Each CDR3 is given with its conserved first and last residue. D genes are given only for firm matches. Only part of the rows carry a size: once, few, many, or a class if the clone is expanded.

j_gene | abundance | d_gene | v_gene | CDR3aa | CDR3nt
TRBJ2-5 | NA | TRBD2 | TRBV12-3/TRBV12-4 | CASSYLAAETQYF | TGTGCCAGCAGTTACCTAGCGGCGGAGACCCAGTACTTC
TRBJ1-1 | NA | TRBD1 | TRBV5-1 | CASSGGTAQNTEAFF | TGCGCCAGCAGCGGGGGGACAGCCCAGAACACTGAAGCTTTCTTT
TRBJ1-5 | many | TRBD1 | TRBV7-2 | CASSSRLDRRNQPQHF | TGTGCCAGCAGCTCCAGGTTGGACAGGAGGAATCAGCCCCAGCATTTT
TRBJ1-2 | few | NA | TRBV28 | CASSQGLGYGYTF | TGTGCCAGCAGCCAAGGGTTGGGATATGGCTACACCTTC
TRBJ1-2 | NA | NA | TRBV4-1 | CASSQVRGDGYTF | TGCGCCAGCAGCCAGGTCAGGGGCGATGGCTACACCTTC
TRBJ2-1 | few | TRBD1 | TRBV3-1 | CASSFTGDNEQFF | TGTGCCAGCAGTTTCACAGGGGACAATGAGCAGTTCTTC
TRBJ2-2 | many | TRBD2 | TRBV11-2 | CASSLVPGGQAGELFF | TGTGCCAGCAGCTTAGTCCCGGGGGGGCAGGCCGGGGAGCTGTTTTTT
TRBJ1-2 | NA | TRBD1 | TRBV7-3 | CASRNLPGQFTF | TGTGCCAGCAGAAACCTGCCGGGACAGTTCACCTTC
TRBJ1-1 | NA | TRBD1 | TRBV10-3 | CAVSEGSQGAAITEAFF | TGTGCCGTCAGCGAGGGATCCCAGGGGGCCGCGATCACTGAAGCTTTCTTT
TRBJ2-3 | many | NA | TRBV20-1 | CSATRTGSPTDTQYF | TGCAGTGCTACCCGCACAGGGTCCCCCACAGATACGCAGTATTTT
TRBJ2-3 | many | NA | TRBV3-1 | CASSPPGVSTDTQYF | TGTGCCAGCAGCCCCCCGGGGGTAAGCACAGATACGCAGTATTTT
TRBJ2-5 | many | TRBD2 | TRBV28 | CATSQAGGYQETQYF | TGTGCCACTTCTCAAGCGGGGGGGTACCAAGAGACCCAGTACTTC
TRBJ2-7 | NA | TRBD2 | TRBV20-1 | CSARDSGVQYF | TGCAGTGCTAGAGATAGCGGGGTGCAGTACTTC
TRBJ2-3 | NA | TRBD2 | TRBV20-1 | CSAPRSSGGRTDTQYF | TGCAGTGCTCCGCGTTCTAGCGGGGGCCGCACAGATACGCAGTATTTT
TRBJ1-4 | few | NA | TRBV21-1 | CASSNLPLDRGKNEKLFF | TGTGCCAGCAGCAACCTTCCTCTGGACAGGGGGAAGAATGAAAAACTGTTTTTT
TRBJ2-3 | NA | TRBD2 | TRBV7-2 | CASSFLAATTDTQYF | TGTGCCAGCAGCTTTCTAGCGGCGACCACAGATACGCAGTATTTT
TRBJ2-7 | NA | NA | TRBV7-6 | CASSLVRSNEQYF | TGTGCCAGCAGCTTAGTTCGGTCCAACGAGCAGTACTTC
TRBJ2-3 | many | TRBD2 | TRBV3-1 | CASSQRTRTDTQYF | TGTGCCAGCAGCCAAAGGACTAGGACAGATACGCAGTATTTT
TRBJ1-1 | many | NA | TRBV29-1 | CSVLEGLGTEAFF | TGCAGCGTCCTGGAGGGGCTCGGCACTGAAGCTTTCTTT
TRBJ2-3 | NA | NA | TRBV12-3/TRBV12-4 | CASSRGLGTDTQYF | TGTGCCAGCAGTCGGGGGCTGGGCACAGATACGCAGTATTTT
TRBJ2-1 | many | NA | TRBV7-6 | CASSHYSEQFF | TGTGCCAGCAGCCACTACAGTGAGCAGTTCTTC
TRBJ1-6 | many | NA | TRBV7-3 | CASSPRPQGPLHF | TGTGCCAGCAGCCCCCGACCCCAAGGACCCCTCCACTTT
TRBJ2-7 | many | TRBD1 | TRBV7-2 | CASSTQHRGPTREQYF | TGTGCCAGTTCTACCCAACACAGGGGGCCCACCCGCGAGCAGTACTTC
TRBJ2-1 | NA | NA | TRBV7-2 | CASSLAGFNEQFF | TGTGCCAGCAGCTTAGCGGGGTTCAATGAGCAGTTCTTC
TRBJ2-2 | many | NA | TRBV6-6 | CASGGSARELFF | TGTGCCAGCGGGGGCAGCGCCCGGGAGCTGTTTTTT
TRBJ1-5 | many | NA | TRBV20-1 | CSARDHGTGQPQHF | TGCAGTGCTAGAGATCACGGGACCGGACAGCCCCAGCATTTT
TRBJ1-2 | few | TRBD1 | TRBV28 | CASTPQGANYGYTF | TGTGCCAGCACTCCACAGGGGGCGAACTATGGCTACACCTTC
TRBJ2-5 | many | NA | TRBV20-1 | CSARLPTTVKETQYF | TGCAGTGCTAGACTCCCGACTACTGTAAAAGAGACCCAGTACTTC
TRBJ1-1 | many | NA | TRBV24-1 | CATSGRTSTIRFF | TGTGCCACCAGTGGTCGGACCTCAACCATTCGCTTCTTT
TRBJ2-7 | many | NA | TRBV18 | CASSPISSPLTAYEQYF | TGTGCCAGCTCACCAATTAGCTCTCCTTTGACAGCCTACGAGCAGTACTTC
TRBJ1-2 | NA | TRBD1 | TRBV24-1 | CATSPGQVSGYTF | TGTGCCACCAGCCCGGGACAGGTGAGCGGCTACACCTTC
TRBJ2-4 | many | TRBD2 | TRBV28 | CASSLFASGQAKNIQYF | TGTGCCAGCAGTTTATTTGCTAGCGGACAAGCCAAAAACATTCAGTACTTC
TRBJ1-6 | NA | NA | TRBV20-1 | CSGGKSITNSPLHF | TGCAGCGGTGGCAAATCCATCACAAATTCACCCCTCCACTTT
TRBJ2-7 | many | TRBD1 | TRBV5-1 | CASSATGTGSYEQYF | TGCGCCAGCAGCGCGACCGGGACAGGATCCTACGAGCAGTACTTC
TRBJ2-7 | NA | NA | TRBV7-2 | CASSRTYEQYF | TGTGCCAGCAGCCGGACCTACGAGCAGTACTTC
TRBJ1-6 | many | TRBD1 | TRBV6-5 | CASRATRQGNSPLHF | TGTGCCAGCAGAGCAACCAGACAGGGGAATTCACCCCTCCACTTT
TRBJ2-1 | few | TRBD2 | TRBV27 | CASRSSGGAVQFF | TGTGCCAGCCGCTCTAGCGGGGGGGCCGTACAGTTCTTC
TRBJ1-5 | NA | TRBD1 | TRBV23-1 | CASSQSTRDSQDQPQHF | TGCGCCAGCAGTCAATCTACCAGGGACAGCCAAGATCAGCCCCAGCATTTT
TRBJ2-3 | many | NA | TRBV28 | CASSSLERGTDTQYF | TGTGCCAGCAGTTCCCTCGAGCGGGGCACAGATACGCAGTATTTT
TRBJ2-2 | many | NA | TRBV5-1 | CASSLLADTGELFF | TGCGCCAGCAGCTTGTTGGCGGACACCGGGGAGCTGTTTTTT
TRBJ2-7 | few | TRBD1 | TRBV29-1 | CSCGTGGPYEQYF | TGCAGCTGCGGGACAGGGGGCCCGTACGAGCAGTACTTC
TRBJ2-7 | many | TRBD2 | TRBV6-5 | CASTPGSGGTYEQYF | TGTGCCAGCACCCCGGGGAGCGGGGGGACCTACGAGCAGTACTTC
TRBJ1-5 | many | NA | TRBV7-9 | CASSLPNQPQHF | TGTGCCAGCAGCTTACCTAATCAGCCCCAGCATTTT
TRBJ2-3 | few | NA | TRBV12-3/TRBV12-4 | CASKVPGRADTQYF | TGTGCCAGCAAAGTCCCGGGACGCGCAGATACGCAGTATTTT
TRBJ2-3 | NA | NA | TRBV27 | CASSRDGGPDTQYF | TGTGCCAGCAGCCGAGACGGCGGCCCAGATACGCAGTATTTT
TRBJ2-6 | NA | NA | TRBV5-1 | CASSFSPLSGANVLTF | TGCGCCAGCAGCTTTAGTCCCCTCTCTGGGGCCAACGTCCTGACTTTC